This is a list of T cell receptor beta chains from one sample in a study of control samples from healthy donors and cancer patients. Measured with immunoSEQ multiplex PCR; TCRdb has only the in-frame clones, and not every one. The sample lists roughly 220,000 clones, about 95% occurring once. Sequencing was performed on blood. All receptors come from a man aged 45-65 years in good health. Each CDR3 is given with its conserved first and last residue. A D gene is named only where the DNA matches it firmly. Where a row states a size, it is once, few, many or the class of an expanded clone; other rows omit it.

clone size: NA
V gene: TRBV18
D gene: NA
J gene: TRBJ1-2
CDR3 protein: CASSPDGQPSRYTF
CDR3 DNA: TGTGCCAGCTCACCTGACGGACAGCCAAGTCGCTACACCTTC

clone size: once
V gene: TRBV6-7
D gene: NA
J gene: TRBJ1-2
CDR3 protein: CASTGRLFNYGYTF
CDR3 DNA: TGTGCCAGCACGGGACGCCTGTTTAACTATGGCTACACCTTC

clone size: once
V gene: TRBV10-1
D gene: NA
J gene: TRBJ2-7
CDR3 protein: CASSGTADYEQYF
CDR3 DNA: TGCGCCAGCAGCGGGACGGCCGACTACGAGCAGTACTTC

clone size: NA
V gene: TRBV7-2
D gene: TRBD2
J gene: TRBJ2-4
CDR3 protein: CASSLGLAGPQYF
CDR3 DNA: TGTGCCAGCAGCCTCGGACTAGCGGGGCCTCAGTACTTC

clone size: few
V gene: TRBV28
D gene: NA
J gene: TRBJ1-2
CDR3 protein: CASSLGRRGYTF
CDR3 DNA: TGTGCCAGCAGTTTAGGGAGGCGTGGCTACACCTTC

clone size: once
V gene: TRBV5-4
D gene: TRBD2
J gene: TRBJ2-4
CDR3 protein: CASSLFSGVEVIQYF
CDR3 DNA: TGTGCCAGCAGCTTGTTCAGCGGGGTCGAGGTCATTCAGTACTTC

clone size: NA
V gene: TRBV7-2
D gene: NA
J gene: TRBJ1-1
CDR3 protein: CASNPLGGSNTEAFF
CDR3 DNA: TGTGCCAGCAACCCATTGGGGGGGTCGAACACTGAAGCTTTCTTT

clone size: NA
V gene: TRBV3-1/TRBV3-2
D gene: NA
J gene: TRBJ2-7
CDR3 protein: CASSGRAYEQYF
CDR3 DNA: TGTGCCAGCAGCGGACGGGCCTACGAGCAGTACTTC

clone size: NA
V gene: TRBV2
D gene: NA
J gene: TRBJ1-2
CDR3 protein: CASRLDPADGYTF
CDR3 DNA: TGTGCCAGCAGACTGGACCCGGCGGATGGCTACACCTTC

clone size: NA
V gene: TRBV30
D gene: TRBD1
J gene: TRBJ1-1
CDR3 protein: CARGQGPLNIEAFF
CDR3 DNA: TGTGCCCGGGGACAGGGTCCCTTAAACATTGAAGCTTTCTTT

clone size: NA
V gene: TRBV2
D gene: NA
J gene: TRBJ1-2
CDR3 protein: CASSEAGYYGYTF
CDR3 DNA: TGTGCCAGCAGTGAAGCAGGGTACTATGGCTACACCTTC

clone size: NA
V gene: TRBV5-1
D gene: NA
J gene: TRBJ1-5
CDR3 protein: CASSWEGGDQPQHF
CDR3 DNA: TGCGCCAGCAGCTGGGAAGGGGGGGATCAGCCCCAGCATTTT

clone size: NA
V gene: TRBV6-6
D gene: NA
J gene: TRBJ2-3
CDR3 protein: CASSPGTDRYMGMTDTQYF
CDR3 DNA: TGTGCCAGCAGTCCCGGGACGGACCGCTACATGGGCATGACAGATACGCAGTATTTT

clone size: NA
V gene: TRBV27
D gene: NA
J gene: TRBJ1-2
CDR3 protein: CAGSLVTGSVNYGYTF
CDR3 DNA: TGTGCCGGCAGCCTAGTCACAGGGTCCGTTAACTATGGCTACACCTTC

clone size: NA
V gene: TRBV28
D gene: NA
J gene: TRBJ1-5
CDR3 protein: CASSSGQLNQPQHF
CDR3 DNA: TGTGCCAGCAGTTCGGGACAACTCAATCAGCCCCAGCATTTT